Listed below are T cell receptor beta chains from one sample, sequenced in a study of T-cell memory formation after mild COVID-19. One entry per CDR3 protein results from TCRdb running MiXCR on the 5' RACE reads. The sample lists about 270,000 distinct CDR3 sequences, around 15% occurring once. Sequenced input: PBMCs or a T cell subset sorted from them (not recorded which). These receptor sequences come from a man between 18 and 35 years old who had mild COVID-19 (a few samples of this study predate the infection). Cell type and time point are not known. The CDR3 runs from the conserved cysteine through the conserved F or W. A D gene is named only where the DNA matches it firmly. For some rows the clone size is stated as once, few or many, or as a class when expanded; others skip it.

v_call,clone_size,d_call,j_call,cdr3_aa,cdr3_nt
TRBV27,-,-,TRBJ1-1,CASSFREFSEAFF,TGTGCCAGCAGTTTCAGGGAATTCAGTGAAGCTTTCTTT
TRBV6-1,few,-,TRBJ2-3,CASSAGQDTDTQYF,TGTGCCAGCAGTGCGGGACAAGACACAGATACGCAGTATTTT
TRBV20-1,-,-,TRBJ1-2,CSARLAGASNYGYTF,TGCAGTGCTAGATTGGCAGGGGCATCTAACTATGGCTACACCTTC
TRBV5-6,many,-,TRBJ2-3,CASSLERTQYF,TGTGCCAGCAGCTTGGAGCGAACGCAGTATTTT
TRBV7-9,few,-,TRBJ1-2,CASSLPGQYYGYTF,TGTGCCAGCAGCTTACCCGGACAGTACTATGGCTACACCTTC
TRBV12-3/TRBV12-4,many,-,TRBJ2-2,CASRTPQGYTTGELFF,TGTGCCAGCAGAACTCCACAGGGTTATACAACCGGGGAGCTGTTTTTT
TRBV7-2,-,-,TRBJ1-6,CASGGGNSPLHF,TGTGCCAGCGGGGGGGGTAATTCACCCCTCCACTTT
TRBV7-8,-,-,TRBJ2-5,CASSFPGTQETQYF,TGTGCCAGCAGCTTTCCTGGGACGCAAGAGACCCAGTACTTC
TRBV5-6,few,TRBD2,TRBJ2-2,CASSRGLADTGELFF,TGTGCCAGCAGTAGAGGACTAGCGGACACCGGGGAGCTGTTTTTT
TRBV4-3,few,TRBD2,TRBJ2-3,CASARGGSTDTQYF,TGCGCCAGCGCAAGGGGAGGGAGCACAGATACGCAGTATTTT
TRBV5-1,many,TRBD1,TRBJ1-1,CASSKGTGLETEAFF,TGCGCCAGCAGCAAAGGGACAGGGCTGGAGACTGAAGCTTTCTTT
TRBV28,-,-,TRBJ1-2,CASSPPGPVGYTF,TGTGCCAGCAGTCCACCCGGCCCGGTTGGCTACACCTTC
TRBV4-3,-,-,TRBJ2-2,CASSQDGNGELFF,TGCGCCAGCAGCCAAGATGGGAACGGGGAGCTGTTTTTT
TRBV5-1,-,-,TRBJ2-4,CASSSGRTATLAKNIQYF,TGCGCCAGCAGCTCAGGAAGGACGGCAACCCTAGCCAAAAACATTCAGTACTTC
TRBV7-9,-,-,TRBJ2-5,CASSPQGGDGETQYF,TGTGCCAGCAGCCCACAGGGGGGGGATGGAGAGACCCAGTACTTC
TRBV6-2/TRBV6-3,few,-,TRBJ1-5,CASSYSADQPQHF,TGTGCCAGCAGTTACTCGGCTGATCAGCCCCAGCATTTT
TRBV4-2,once,-,TRBJ1-1,CASSQEVKTDSGNTEAFF,TGTGCCAGCAGCCAAGAGGTGAAGACGGACAGTGGGAACACTGAAGCTTTCTTT
TRBV6-1,few,TRBD2,TRBJ2-7,CASSETSGAYEQYF,TGTGCCAGCAGTGAGACTAGCGGGGCCTACGAGCAGTACTTC
TRBV5-1,few,-,TRBJ1-2,CASSLGSEPRETF,TGCGCCAGCAGCTTGGGGTCCGAACCCCGGGAAACCTTC
TRBV7-2,few,-,TRBJ2-5,CASSPSRIQETQYF,TGTGCCAGCAGCCCCAGCAGGATTCAAGAGACCCAGTACTTC
TRBV20-1,few,TRBD1,TRBJ2-2,CSAADRELNTGELFF,TGCAGTGCGGCCGACAGGGAATTGAACACCGGGGAGCTGTTTTTT
TRBV29-1,few,TRBD1,TRBJ1-1,CSGGQPNTEAFF,TGCAGCGGGGGACAGCCGAACACTGAAGCTTTCTTT
TRBV5-5,-,-,TRBJ2-7,CASSFRPTYEQYF,TGTGCCAGCAGCTTCAGGCCCACGTACGAGCAGTACTTC
TRBV7-9,few,-,TRBJ2-2,CASSAAVTGELFF,TGTGCCAGCAGCGCCGCAGTCACCGGGGAGCTGTTTTTT
TRBV12-3/TRBV12-4,few,-,TRBJ1-5,CASSSDGNQPQHF,TGTGCCAGCAGTTCCGACGGGAATCAGCCCCAGCATTTT
TRBV7-2,-,-,TRBJ2-7,CASSFSVGSYEQYF,TGTGCCAGCAGCTTCTCCGTCGGCTCCTACGAGCAGTACTTC
TRBV24-1,few,-,TRBJ1-1,CATSDTGTSEAFF,TGTGCCACCAGTGATACAGGTACGTCTGAAGCTTTCTTT
TRBV7-2,-,-,TRBJ2-7,CASSPSPYEQYF,TGTGCCAGCAGCCCTAGCCCCTACGAGCAGTACTTC
TRBV4-3,few,TRBD1,TRBJ2-2,CASSQDGGQGTITGELFF,TGCGCCAGCAGCCAAGATGGGGGACAGGGGACCATCACCGGGGAGCTGTTTTTT
TRBV15,few,TRBD1,TRBJ2-7,CATSSGTGPYEQYF,TGTGCCACCAGCAGCGGGACAGGTCCCTACGAGCAGTACTTC
TRBV6-5,few,TRBD1,TRBJ2-2,CASSSAGTGTGELFF,TGTGCCAGCAGTAGTGCCGGGACAGGGACCGGGGAGCTGTTTTTT
TRBV7-2,few,TRBD1,TRBJ1-1,CASSLGGTVAEAFF,TGTGCCAGCAGCTTAGGCGGGACAGTCGCTGAAGCTTTCTTT